The clone carrying this T cell receptor beta chain appeared once. Its antigen remains unidentified. This CDR3 fails to terminate in the conserved phenylalanine or tryptophan, so it likely reflects a read error. This specimen belongs to a study of CD8+CD57+ T cells in acquired aplastic anemia. Overall study findings and caveats: Overlap between patients and controls comprised 25 to 35 CD8+ CDR3 sequences.

J gave up 12 bases and V 9 bases, and 23 bases lay outside the gene matches. The CDR3 extends over 17 amino acids. The V gene's germline CDR1 is KGHDR and CDR2 SFDVKD. TCR beta VDJ and CDR3 were profiled, and genomic DNA was the template. TCRdb re-called the reads through MiXCR, storing one row per CDR3 protein. Among hundreds of thousands of distinct CDR3 sequences listed, roughly 64% were seen once. V is TRBV24-1 and J is TRBJ1-5; TRBD1 aligns across 9 bases. What was sequenced was sorted CD4+, CD8+, or CD8+CD57+ T cells (not recorded which) from PBMCs. The clonotype was recovered from a human donor in good health, serving as a control. CDR3 region: CATGPEQGALGVWLQHL. The CDR3 DNA is TGTGCCACCGGGCCGGAACAGGGGGCTCTGGGCGTATGGCTCCAGCATTTG.